This T cell receptor beta chain is from a study of blood T cell repertoires in COVID-19. The wider study: Samples came from the United States, Italy and Spain, spanning acute and convalescent COVID-19. From T cells, B-cell-depleted T cells, or PBMCs came the material, which was cDNA or gDNA.

The authors' processing: Researchers report that nucleated cell counts were estimated from reference gene primer amplification. Assay used: immunoSEQ multiplex PCR; TCRdb lists only in-frame clones, some missing. From that table come the V and J calls and clone size; the DNA was used to work out D and trimming. The repertoire holds about 130,000 clones, with about 89% as singletons. The CDR3 loop spans 14 amino acids. The germline V gene has CDR1 SGHTA and CDR2 FQGNSA. Between the trimmed V and J ends, which lost 3 bases and 6 bases, there was a span of 11 bases. The source is a man in his fifties with active or convalescent COVID-19. What was sequenced was peripheral blood. The chain uses TRBV7-2 and TRBJ1-4; D remains unclear. CDR3 protein: CASSFQTGDEKLFF. In nucleotides, the CDR3 is TGTGCCAGCAGCTTCCAGACCGGGGATGAAAAACTGTTTTTT.